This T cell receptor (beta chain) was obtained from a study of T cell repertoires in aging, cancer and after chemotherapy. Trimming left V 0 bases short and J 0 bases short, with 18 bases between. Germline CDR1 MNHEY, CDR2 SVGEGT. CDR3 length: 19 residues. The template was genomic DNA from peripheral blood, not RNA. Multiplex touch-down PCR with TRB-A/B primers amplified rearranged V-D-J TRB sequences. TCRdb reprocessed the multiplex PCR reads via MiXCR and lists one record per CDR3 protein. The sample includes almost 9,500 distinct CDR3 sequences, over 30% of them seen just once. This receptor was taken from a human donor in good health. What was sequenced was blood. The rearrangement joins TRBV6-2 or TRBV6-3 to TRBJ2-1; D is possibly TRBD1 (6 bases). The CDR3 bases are TGTGCCAGCAGTTACTCGGCCCGAGCGAGGGGGAGCTCCTACAATGAGCAGTTCTTC. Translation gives CASSYSARARGSSYNEQFF.